This T cell receptor beta chain was obtained from a study of OX40 agonist ivuxolimab in advanced cancers. Study outcomes and limitations: Averaged across samples, CD8+ T cells carried more expanded clones than CD4+ did.

Notes on this clone: Its antigen is currently unknown.

TCRdb's copy holds only in-frame clones and misses some; the assay was immunoSEQ multiplex PCR. The table shows around 150,000 clones, with 85% to 95% occurring only once. The CDR3 extends over 12 amino acids. V was pared by 8 bases and J by 8 bases, with 7 bases of the junction left unmatched. Germline CDR1 is SNHLY and CDR2 is FYNNEI. The chain is built from TRBV2 and TRBJ1-1; TRBD1 agrees at 8 bases. The TCR sequence derives from an adult with an advanced solid tumor such as melanoma, head and neck, liver or kidney cancer. This specimen consisted of CD4+ or CD8+ T cells sorted from blood, obtained in a trial of the OX40 agonist ivuxolimab. Here the CDR3 DNA reads TGTGCCAGCTCCAGGGGGCTTCGGGAAGCTTTCTTT. Translated, it gives CASSRGLREAFF.